One and the same sample provided the 31 T cell receptor beta chains below, sequenced in a study of human T cells and chemical hapten exposure. MiXCR, run by TCRdb on the RACE reads, gives a single entry per CDR3 protein. The sample has around 340,000 distinct CDR3 sequences, under 9% seen once. The time point is: patch test 1, 2 weeks after DPC sensitization. As for treatment: therapeutic diphenylcyclopropenone sensitization with weekly scalp DPC. Sequencing used whole blood, obtained in connection with sensitization to the hapten diphenylcyclopropenone (DPC). The receptors stem from a woman in her late teens or twenties with alopecia areata. Some clones in this sample may be carry-over from other donors' samples.

The V call is TRBV5-4, the J call TRBJ1-1, with D unclear. Germline V lookup: CDR1 SGHNT, CDR2 YYREEE (reference sequence). The CDR3 covers 13 residues. The V end lost 0 bases, the J end lost 8 bases, and 11 bases lay between the germline ends. The CDR3 nucleotides read TGTGCCAGCAGCTTGGGTCCCAACGGGGAAGCTTTCTTT. Protein: CASSLGPNGEAFF. The whole variable domain, filled in from reference TRBV5-4 and TRBJ1-1, reads ETGVTQSPTHLIKTRGQQVTLRCSSQSGHNTVSWYQQALGQGPQFIFQYYREEENGRGNFPPRFSGLQFPNYSSELNVNALELDDSALYLCASSLGPNGEAFFGQGTRLTVV.

This clonotype has just a few counts. The chain uses TRBV6-1 and TRBJ1-3; D is undetermined. Germline lookup yields CDR1 MNHNS and CDR2 SASEGT. This CDR3 is 15 amino acids long. V lost 3 bases and J 4 bases, leaving 13 bases between the germline ends. CDR3 nucleotides: TGTGCCAGCAGTGACGGGTCGCTCCGGGGAAACACCATATATTTT. Translated: CASSDGSLRGNTIYF.

The chain recombines TRBV20-1 with TRBJ1-3, with a tentative D call TRBD1 (6 bases). The CDR3 extends over 15 amino acids. V was shortened by 6 bases and J by 2 bases, with 17 bases between the two germline ends. Germline V gene sequence: CDR1 DFQATT, CDR2 SNEGSKA (reference sequence). CDR3 loop: CSAPGSGTTGNTIYF. The CDR3 DNA follows: TGCAGTGCCCCTGGGTCCGGGACAACTGGAAACACCATATATTTT.

This clonotype was recorded at least ten times. V usage is TRBV28 and J usage is TRBJ2-3; no definite D call. Germline CDR1 reads MDHEN; CDR2 reads SYDVKM. The CDR3 runs to 12 residues. The germline V and J ends were trimmed by 2 bases and 6 bases, with 6 bases remaining between them. The CDR3 sequence is CASSLTWDTQYF. The CDR3 DNA sequence: TGTGCCAGCAGTTTAACTTGGGATACGCAGTATTTT.

This clonotype was seen only a few times. The genes are TRBV29-1 and TRBJ2-5; D assignment may be TRBD1 or TRBD2 (5 bases each). Germline CDR1 and CDR2: SQVTM and ANQGSEA. The CDR3 has 11 amino acids. Trimming shortened V by 3 bases and J by 7 bases, and 9 bases separated the two germline ends. CDR3 nucleotides: TGCAGCGTTGAGAGGGGCGGGACCCAGTACTTC. Protein sequence: CSVERGGTQYF.

This chain links TRBV6-1 with TRBJ1-1; D is perhaps TRBD1 (5 bases). The V and J ends lost 1 base and 7 bases respectively, with 16 bases between them. The CDR3 runs 15 residues. Germline lookup yields CDR1 MNHNS and CDR2 SASEGT. In DNA form, the CDR3 reads TGTGCCAGCAGTGAAGTTGTGGGGCGCAGCAGTGAAGCTTTCTTT. Its protein is CASSEVVGRSSEAFF.

This chain joins TRBV6-5 and TRBJ2-1; D not resolved. With 0 bases removed from V and 8 bases from J, the gap between germline ends came to 14 bases. Germline V gene sequence: CDR1 MNHEY, CDR2 SVGAGI. The CDR3 contains 15 residues. CDR3: CASSYSTLSGDEQFF. CDR3 nucleotide sequence: TGTGCCAGCAGTTACTCTACCCTCTCAGGAGATGAGCAGTTCTTC.

This clonotype was counted a few times. This chain joins TRBV20-1 and TRBJ1-4; D gene ambiguous. Germline-derived CDR1 and CDR2 are DFQATT and SNEGSKA (reference sequence). The germline V and J ends were trimmed by 3 bases and 0 bases, with 17 bases remaining between them. CDR3 length: 17 residues. This CDR3 reads CSASNPRLSATNEKLFF. The CDR3 DNA follows: TGCAGTGCTAGTAACCCCCGCCTGTCGGCAACTAATGAAAAACTGTTTTTT.

This clonotype was detected a few times. The chain carries TRBV25-1 and TRBJ1-1; TRBD1 might be the D (6 bases). CDR3 length: 11 residues. V lost 6 bases, J lost 10 bases, and 12 bases lay in between. Germline V CDR1 and CDR2: MGHDK, SYGVNS. This chain's CDR3 is CASSGGGSAFF. DNA for the CDR3: TGTGCCAGCAGCGGGGGGGGCTCAGCTTTCTTT.

This clonotype showed up just a few times. V and J are TRBV20-1 and TRBJ2-3; the D gene is possibly TRBD2 (6 bases). The CDR3 runs 16 residues. With 0 bases removed from V and 3 bases from J, the gap between germline ends came to 16 bases. CDR1 is DFQATT and CDR2 is SNEGSKA in the germline V gene (reference sequence). Here the CDR3 DNA reads TGCAGTGCTAGAGATTTTGCGGCGGGGAGGACAGATACGCAGTATTTT. This translates into CSARDFAAGRTDTQYF.

V and J are TRBV7-9 and TRBJ2-3, with 10 bases that match TRBD2. V lost 5 bases to trimming and J lost 4 bases; unmatched junction nucleotides: 6. Germline V gives CDR1 SEHNR, CDR2 FQNEAQ (reference sequence). CDR3 length: 15 amino acids. CDR3 nucleotides: TGTGCCAGCAGCCAAGGCGGACTAGCGGCAGATACGCAGTATTTT. This encodes CASSQGGLAADTQYF.

This clonotype was seen more than once but under ten times. The chain uses TRBV2 and TRBJ2-3; TRBD2 might be the D (6 bases). The CDR3 consists of 15 residues. Germline V gene sequence: CDR1 SNHLY, CDR2 FYNNEI. V was pared by 5 bases and J by 2 bases, with 14 bases between. The CDR3 region is CASSILALFTDTQYF. Written as DNA, the CDR3 is TGTGCCAGCAGTATACTAGCACTATTCACAGATACGCAGTATTTT.

The CDR3, as DNA: TGTGCCAGCAGTTTATGGCGAGATGCCGGAGATACGCAGTATTTT. It specifies CASSLWRDAGDTQYF. This chain links TRBV28 with TRBJ2-3; no clear D. The CDR3 contains 15 residues. CDR1 MDHEN and CDR2 SYDVKM come from the germline V gene. Trimming removed 0 bases at V and 5 bases at J, with 12 bases between.

The V call is TRBV5-6, the J call TRBJ1-2; D unresolved. The CDR3 length is 13 residues. Trimming took 0 bases from V and 6 from J, leaving 9 bases between them. The V gene's germline CDR1 is SGHDT and CDR2 YYEEEE. This CDR3 is CASSLVEGDGYTF. In DNA, the CDR3 is TGTGCCAGCAGCTTGGTGGAGGGAGATGGCTACACCTTC.

This clonotype was detected ten times or more. This chain links TRBV6-4 with TRBJ2-6; a weak D match, TRBD1 (5 bases). V was clipped by 2 bases and J by 0 bases, with 8 bases between them. Germline CDR1 is MRHNA and CDR2 is SNTAGT. There are 16 residues in the CDR3. CDR3 coding DNA: TGTGCCAGCAGTGACGGCAGGGCCTCTGGGGCCAACGTCCTGACTTTC. As protein: CASSDGRASGANVLTF.

Ten or more counts support this clonotype. For the CDR3, the DNA is TGTGCCAGCAGCGTGGGGGGGAAAGAAGCTTTCTTT. It codes for CASSVGGKEAFF. The rearrangement uses TRBV9 and TRBJ1-1; the D gene is possibly TRBD1 (5 bases). V was shortened by 2 bases and J by 8 bases, with 10 bases between the two germline ends. In germline, CDR1 is SGDLS, CDR2 YYNGEE. The CDR3 has 12 residues.

V usage is TRBV20-1 and J usage is TRBJ1-1, with 7 positions matching TRBD1. Germline V lookup: CDR1 DFQATT, CDR2 SNEGSKA (reference sequence). This CDR3 region has 15 residues. The V segment lost 8 bases and the J segment 0 bases; nucleotides outside the gene matches: 12. The CDR3, as DNA: TGCAGTCCAGCTAAGGGGGCGGGGATGAACACTGAAGCTTTCTTT. It specifies CSPAKGAGMNTEAFF.

This clonotype has just a few counts. The chain uses TRBV7-2 and TRBJ1-6; D not certain. The germline CDR1 and CDR2 sequences are SGHTA and FQGNSA. V was clipped by 2 bases and J by 1 base, with 15 bases between them. This CDR3 comprises 18 residues. The DNA of the CDR3 is TGTGCCAGCAGCTTAAGGGCACTGGAGGAATCCTATAATTCACCCCTCCACTTT. Protein product: CASSLRALEESYNSPLHF. Variable domain in full (rest from reference TRBV7-2 and TRBJ1-6): GAGVSQSPSNKVTEKGKDVELRCDPISGHTALYWYRQSLGQGLEFLIYFQGNSAPDKSGLPSDRFSAERTGGSVSTLTIQRTQQEDSAVYLCASSLRALEESYNSPLHFGNGTRLTVT.

This clonotype has more than one count but fewer than ten. The chain links TRBV7-2 to TRBJ2-6; no clear D gene. The CDR3 runs to 17 residues. V lost 1 base to trimming and J lost 0 bases, with 10 bases between them. Germline V gene lookup returns CDR1 SGHTA and CDR2 FQGNSA. The chain's CDR3 is CASSLVESHSGANVLTF. DNA of the CDR3: TGTGCCAGCAGCTTAGTCGAGAGTCACTCTGGGGCCAACGTCCTGACTTTC.

The CDR3 is CSATKVTDVLITGQPQHF. The CDR3 nucleotides read TGCAGTGCCACTAAGGTAACAGATGTCCTCATCACAGGGCAGCCCCAGCATTTT. The chain couples TRBV20-1 to TRBJ1-5; D is perhaps TRBD1 (6 bases). CDR1 is DFQATT and CDR2 is SNEGSKA in the germline V gene (reference sequence). V was shortened by 6 bases and J by 7 bases, with 31 bases between the two germline ends. CDR3 size: 18 residues.

J is TRBJ2-5 and V is TRBV2; TRBD2 matches 7 bases. The CDR3 contains 14 residues. With V trimmed by 7 bases and J by 3 bases, 8 bases remained unmatched. Germline assignment: CDR1 SNHLY and CDR2 FYNNEI. The CDR3 here is CASKYEAGEETQYF. CDR3 in DNA: TGTGCCAGCAAATACGAGGCGGGGGAAGAGACCCAGTACTTC.

This clonotype appeared a few times. The chain uses TRBV7-3 and TRBJ2-3; 8 bases match TRBD1. This CDR3 has 15 amino acids. J lost 10 bases, V lost 5 bases, and 14 bases had no gene match. CDR1 and CDR2 from the germline V gene are SGHTA and FQGTGA. The chain's CDR3 is CASSPPGQALGAQYF. As DNA, the CDR3 is TGTGCCAGCAGCCCCCCGGGACAGGCCTTAGGGGCGCAGTATTTT.

Ten or more counts support this clonotype. This chain connects TRBV12-3 or TRBV12-4 to TRBJ2-1; 9 bases line up with TRBD2. CDR3 length: 15 amino acids. V was clipped by 6 bases and J by 8 bases; unmatched bases: 11. The DNA of the CDR3 is TGTGCCAGCAGCCATCCGGGACTAGCTGCGGATGAGCAGTTCTTC. It translates to CASSHPGLAADEQFF.

This clonotype was picked up many times. This rearrangement joins TRBV29-1 to TRBJ2-1, with D tentatively TRBD2 (7 bases). Germline V gene lookup returns CDR1 SQVTM and CDR2 ANQGSEA. With 4 bases removed from V and 7 bases from J, the gap between germline ends came to 14 bases. The CDR3 consists of 13 residues. The CDR3 region is CSVGRGAQNEQFF. The CDR3 DNA reads as TGCAGCGTTGGTCGGGGGGCCCAAAATGAGCAGTTCTTC.

This clonotype was seen more than once but under ten times. V and J are TRBV29-1 and TRBJ2-7; the D call may be TRBD1 or TRBD2 (5 bases each). V lost 7 bases and J 4 bases, leaving 17 bases between the germline ends. CDR1 and CDR2 from the germline V gene are SQVTM and ANQGSEA. The CDR3 is made up of 13 amino acids. CDR3 DNA sequence: TGCAGCGCAACAGGTATTCGGGAATACGAGCAGTACTTC. As protein: CSATGIREYEQYF.

The chain combines TRBV29-1 with TRBJ2-5; D is ambiguous. Trimming shortened V by 4 bases and J by 0 bases, and 3 bases separated the two germline ends. This CDR3 is built from 11 residues. The germline V gene encodes CDR1 SQVTM and CDR2 ANQGSEA. The CDR3 loop reads CSVAYQETQYF. CDR3 in DNA: TGCAGCGTTGCTTACCAAGAGACCCAGTACTTC.

The chain combines TRBV4-2 with TRBJ1-5, with D possibly TRBD1 on 5 matching bases. There are 16 residues in the CDR3. Germline V gene sequence: CDR1 LGHNA, CDR2 YNFKEQ. V dropped 4 bases and J dropped 7 bases, with 20 bases sitting between them. CDR3: CASSPEPGQGAQPQHF. CDR3 sequence (DNA): TGTGCCAGCAGCCCCGAGCCTGGGCAGGGTGCCCAGCCCCAGCATTTT.

The chain recombines TRBV7-9 with TRBJ2-2; TRBD1 aligns across 8 bases. V gave up 1 base and J gave up 6 bases; unmatched junction bases: 7. The CDR3 extends over 16 amino acids. The germline V gene encodes CDR1 SEHNR and CDR2 FQNEAQ (reference sequence). The chain's CDR3 is CASSLGRDRTSGELFF. CDR3 DNA: TGTGCCAGCAGCTTAGGGAGGGACAGGACGTCCGGGGAGCTGTTTTTT.

This clonotype was observed many times. The rearrangement links TRBV12-3 or TRBV12-4 to TRBJ2-3; unclear D gene. The CDR3 is 13 residues long. V was cut by 3 bases and J by 2 bases, with 6 bases left in between. The CDR3 loop is CASSFDHTDTQYF. The CDR3 bases are TGTGCCAGCAGTTTTGACCACACAGATACGCAGTATTTT.

V and J are TRBV5-4 and TRBJ2-3, with TRBD2 matching 7 bases. Germline loops: CDR1 SGHNT, CDR2 YYREEE (reference sequence). V dropped 4 bases and J dropped 5; count of bases not matched to a gene: 1. The CDR3 length is 12 residues. CDR3: CASSLAVDTQYF. In DNA, the CDR3 is TGTGCCAGCAGCCTAGCGGTAGATACGCAGTATTTT.

This clonotype was observed a single time. This chain joins TRBV7-9 and TRBJ1-5, with D unresolved. The CDR3 spans 11 residues. Germline CDR1 is SEHNR and CDR2 is FQNEAQ (reference sequence). Trimming left V 3 bases short and J 9 bases short, with 6 bases between. The chain's CDR3 is CASSFRVPQHF. The CDR3, as DNA: TGTGCCAGCAGCTTCCGTGTGCCCCAGCATTTT.